The rows below give T cell receptor beta chains drawn from one sample of a study of blood T cell repertoires in COVID-19. Produced via immunoSEQ multiplex PCR; TCRdb's table is partial and in-frame only. Of approximately 250,000 clones in the sample, approximately 88% were seen once. Source material: peripheral blood. Receptor source: a woman aged 70-85 years with COVID-19, enrolled during active disease. The CDR3 runs from the conserved cysteine through the conserved F or W. Fields, in order: J gene, V gene, D gene, clone size, CDR3 DNA, CDR3 protein. The D gene is left open where the match is weak. The size field is filled for only some rows; it gives once, few, many or a size class.

J gene: TRBJ1-4
V gene: TRBV6-1
D gene: TRBD1
clone size: once
CDR3 DNA: TGTGCCAGCAGTGAAGTCGCAGGGGGCACCAATGAAAAACTGTTTTTT
CDR3 protein: CASSEVAGGTNEKLFF

J gene: TRBJ2-7
V gene: TRBV3-1/TRBV3-2
D gene: -
clone size: -
CDR3 DNA: TGTGCCAGCAGCCAAGGACGGACACCGTCCTACGAGCAGTACTTC
CDR3 protein: CASSQGRTPSYEQYF

J gene: TRBJ1-2
V gene: TRBV19
D gene: -
clone size: -
CDR3 DNA: TGTGCCAGTAGGGACAGTACTAACTATGGCTACACCTTC
CDR3 protein: CASRDSTNYGYTF

J gene: TRBJ2-7
V gene: TRBV6-6
D gene: -
clone size: many
CDR3 DNA: TGTGCCAGCAGTCGAACACAGGGTTTTACCTCCTACGAGCAGTACTTC
CDR3 protein: CASSRTQGFTSYEQYF

J gene: TRBJ2-1
V gene: TRBV27
D gene: -
clone size: once
CDR3 DNA: TGTGCCAGCAGCATGACTAGAGTCGGTAAGCAGTTCTTC
CDR3 protein: CASSMTRVGKQFF

J gene: TRBJ1-5
V gene: TRBV11-3
D gene: -
clone size: -
CDR3 DNA: TGTGCCAGCAAACTGGCAGGGTGGCAGCCCCAGCATTTT
CDR3 protein: CASKLAGWQPQHF

J gene: TRBJ1-2
V gene: TRBV28
D gene: TRBD1
clone size: -
CDR3 DNA: TGTGCCAGCAGTTTCCCCAGGACAGGGAGGTCTAACTATGGCTACACCTTC
CDR3 protein: CASSFPRTGRSNYGYTF

J gene: TRBJ2-3
V gene: TRBV29-1
D gene: TRBD2
clone size: few
CDR3 DNA: TGCAGCGTCCCCGGGACTAGCGGGAGTATGGGTGTCACAGATACGCAGTATTTT
CDR3 protein: CSVPGTSGSMGVTDTQYF

J gene: TRBJ2-7
V gene: TRBV11-2
D gene: -
clone size: -
CDR3 DNA: TGTGCCAGCAGCTTAGGGTTCGGGTCCTCGCCCGAGCAGTACTTC
CDR3 protein: CASSLGFGSSPEQYF

J gene: TRBJ2-7
V gene: TRBV18
D gene: -
clone size: -
CDR3 DNA: TGTGCCAGCTCACCAGTCACAGGGAGTTCCTACGAGCAGTACTTC
CDR3 protein: CASSPVTGSSYEQYF

J gene: TRBJ1-4
V gene: TRBV2
D gene: -
clone size: few
CDR3 DNA: TGTGCCAGCAGTGTACAGGGCGGATATGAAAAACTGTTTTTT
CDR3 protein: CASSVQGGYEKLFF

J gene: TRBJ2-1
V gene: TRBV7-3
D gene: -
clone size: -
CDR3 DNA: TGTGCCAGCAGTCGAGGACAAATCTCCTACAATGAGCAGTTCTTC
CDR3 protein: CASSRGQISYNEQFF

J gene: TRBJ1-1
V gene: TRBV10-3
D gene: -
clone size: -
CDR3 DNA: TGTGCCATCAGGTCCCCAGAAAACACTGAAGCTTTCTTT
CDR3 protein: CAIRSPENTEAFF

J gene: TRBJ2-7
V gene: TRBV7-9
D gene: TRBD1
clone size: -
CDR3 DNA: TGTGCCAGCAGCTTCAGACAGGGGGGTACCGAGCAGTACTTC
CDR3 protein: CASSFRQGGTEQYF

J gene: TRBJ1-3
V gene: TRBV6-5
D gene: -
clone size: -
CDR3 DNA: TGTGCCAGCAGTTACTCGAGGGGGGGCTCTGGAAACACCATATATTTT
CDR3 protein: CASSYSRGGSGNTIYF

J gene: TRBJ2-1
V gene: TRBV5-1
D gene: TRBD2
clone size: once
CDR3 DNA: TGCGCCAGCAGGGGACTAGCGGGAGCACGCAATGAGCAGTTCTTC
CDR3 protein: CASRGLAGARNEQFF